These 9 T cell receptor beta chains originate from one sample sequenced in a study of CD8 T cells in Susac syndrome. RNA totalling about 0.45 to 1 ug underwent reverse transcription with random hexamers. TCRdb reprocessed the immunoSEQ multiplex PCR reads with MiXCR, giving one entry per CDR3 protein. The repertoire holds a few hundred thousand distinct CDR3 sequences, with 94% as singletons. The source material was CD4+ T cells from PBMCs. The receptors shown here come from a human donor with Susac syndrome.

J is TRBJ2-7 and V is TRBV12-5, with 7 bases lining up with TRBD1. This CDR3 comprises 13 residues. With 7 bases clipped from V and 3 bases from J, the junction kept 6 bases outside the gene matches. The germline CDR1 and CDR2 sequences are LGHNT and FRNRAP. This chain's CDR3 is CASAADRDYEQYF. The CDR3 DNA sequence: TGTGCTAGTGCCGCCGACAGGGACTACGAGCAGTACTTC.

The J gene is TRBJ1-5, the V gene TRBV20-1, with TRBD1 matching 8 bases. Trimming at V came to 0 bases and at J to 7 bases, leaving 11 bases not matched to a gene. The CDR3 sequence is 16 residues long. The germline gives CDR1 DFQATT, CDR2 SNEGSKA (reference sequence). DNA of the CDR3: TGCAGTGCTAGAGAGGCGGGACAGGCGGGAAAACAGCCCCAGCATTTT. The encoded protein is CSAREAGQAGKQPQHF.

Comment on this clonotype: It is unclear where the CDR3 begins or ends on the DNA, so no DNA is shown, and the CDR3 is as TCRdb lists it. The chain uses TRBV7-2 and TRBJ2-2. Looked up from germline, CDR1 is SGHTA and CDR2 is FQGNSA. Counting both end residues, the CDR3 totals 12 amino acids. CDR3: CASSRRAGELFF.

This clonotype was detected only once. The chain is built from TRBV20-1 and TRBJ2-7; D ambiguous. V was clipped by 0 bases and J by 6 bases, with 6 bases between them. Germline V gene data show CDR1 as DFQATT and CDR2 as SNEGSKA (reference sequence). CDR3 size: 11 residues. The CDR3 sequence is CSARDGVEQYF. The CDR3 region has the DNA TGCAGTGCTAGAGATGGGGTCGAGCAGTACTTC.

The CDR3: CASSQEIGRGEPQHF. CDR3 sequence (DNA): TGCGCCAGCAGCCAAGAAATCGGGCGGGGGGAGCCCCAGCATTTT. The gene calls are TRBV4-3 and TRBJ1-5, with a possible D match to TRBD1 (5 bases). The CDR3 sequence is 15 residues long. V lost 0 bases and J lost 8, with 14 bases in between. Germline V gene lookup returns CDR1 LGHNA and CDR2 YSLEER.

V and J are TRBV7-9 and TRBJ1-2, with D perhaps matching TRBD1 (5 bases). Germline assignment: CDR1 SEHNR and CDR2 FQNEAQ (reference sequence). The V gene lost 7 bases and the J gene lost 4 bases, with 22 bases spanning the gap. The CDR3 runs to 16 residues. The CDR3 here is CASIPPRQGGVYGYTF. CDR3 nucleotide sequence: TGTGCCAGCATCCCCCCAAGGCAGGGTGGGGTCTATGGCTACACCTTC.

The CDR3 protein is CASSQDGPGRSGQPQHF. Here the CDR3 DNA reads TGCGCCAGCAGCCAAGATGGTCCAGGGAGGTCGGGTCAGCCCCAGCATTTT. The V and J genes are TRBV4-1 and TRBJ1-5, with a tentative D call TRBD1 (5 bases). The CDR3 covers 17 residues. The V end was cut by 0 bases, the J end by 6 bases, with 18 bases between. Per the germline V gene, CDR1 is MGHRA and CDR2 is YSYEKL.

The CDR3 bases are TGTGCCAGCAGCTTAGAAGGGACAGGGGAGTACGGGGAGCTGTTTTTT. This codes for CASSLEGTGEYGELFF. The rearrangement uses TRBV7-3 and TRBJ2-2; 10 bases are a match to TRBD1. CDR1 and CDR2 from the germline V gene are SGHTA and FQGTGA. The CDR3 sequence is 16 residues long. V lost 2 bases to trimming and J lost 7 bases; unmatched junction nucleotides: 7. Drawing the rest from reference TRBV7-3 and TRBJ2-2, the complete variable domain is GAGVSQTPSNKVTEKGKYVELRCDPISGHTALYWYRQSLGQGPEFLIYFQGTGAADDSGLPNDRFFAVRPEGSVSTLKIQRTERGDSAVYLCASSLEGTGEYGELFFGEGSRLTVL.

The rearrangement uses TRBV7-2 and TRBJ2-7; 12 nucleotides align to TRBD2. Germline V lookup: CDR1 SGHTA, CDR2 FQGNSA. CDR3 size: 13 residues. With 6 bases clipped from V and 4 bases from J, the junction kept 1 base outside the gene matches. In nucleotides, the CDR3 is TGTGCCAGCAGGCTAGCGGGGGGGTACGAGCAGTACTTC. This translates into CASRLAGGYEQYF.